What follows is one TCR beta chain and its context. Its cognate antigen has yet to be identified. Base quality data are lacking; no much larger clone is found one base away. This sample is part of a study of shared clonotypes between healthy human individuals (TCRdb year 2020). Regarding the study in general: The cohort comprised a couple of women and three men aged 18 to 49 years. For each donor, three plates each were used for CD4 naive and CD4 memory, two plates were used for CD8 naive, and one plate was used for CD8 memory. To estimate repertoire size and how much clonotypes are shared between individuals, the study performed deep sequencing of blood TCR repertoires from roughly five healthy adults. Each donor's leukapheresis produced roughly between roughly 0.85 and 9.5 billion PBMCs. To increase sequencing depth and limit assay-specific biases, TCR repertoire library preparation and sequencing were carried out by different laboratories using diverse techniques.

Donors were healthy HIV-negative adults with no recently reported acute infections or vaccinations. Every donor was a Caucasian adult residing in Nashville, Tennessee, USA. CD4+ T cells were enriched through magnetic negative selection, after which naive cells were positively selected on CD45RA and the remaining negative fraction served as the memory subset. After blood collection by leukapheresis, PBMCs were isolated using Ficoll-Histopaque density gradient centrifugation and then cryopreserved in the vapor phase of liquid nitrogen. Analytical flow cytometry was used to check the purity and quantity of each magnetically sorted T cell population. Genomic DNA was isolated from each sorted fraction and quantified by UV absorbance on a Nanodrop 2000c. Using the deep immunoSEQ assay, TCR CDR3 regions were amplified from genomic DNA by multiplex PCR. Extracted genomic DNA from each cell subset was spread evenly across all wells of several immunoSEQ 96-well plates, with each plate serving as a replicate. For sorted subsets, each replicate PCR was loaded with around 220 ng genomic DNA, equivalent to approximately 27,000 T cell genomes. The purified libraries were quantified using a Qubit 3.0 fluorometer, sized with a Bioanalyzer 2100, and then quantified again using the KAPA Library Quantification kit. Each immunoSEQ 96-well plate was sequenced on its own single-read 150-cycle Illumina NextSeq 550 flow cell. The authors' pipeline ran thus. Because the immunoSEQ output included only junctional sequences and no quality scores, the filtering could not be the same as the filtering used for full-length reads. Sequences were annotated with PyIR, a Python wrapper for IgBLAST v1.9, using IMGT germline references to assign V/J genes and CDR3. Reads with weak V/J assignments (E-value above 1e-6), missing CDR3, stop codons, out-of-frame junctions, or ambiguous translated residues were removed. A V3J clonotype was defined by an identical inferred V gene, J gene, and CDR3 amino acid sequence. To compute the percentage overlap between repertoires, the number of shared unique clonotypes was divided by the size of the smaller repertoire. Repertoire richness was assessed with RTK rarefaction, the Chao1 estimator, and Recon v2.1 estimates of unobserved clonotypes. For all TCRbeta clonotypes obtained by the gDNA method from a handful of donors, generation probabilities were computed with OLGA. Held by TCRdb, this immuneACCESS table contains in-frame sequences only and omits some clones. Under half of the omission traces to an unresolved V gene where checked; the cause of the rest is unknown. D and trimming come from the DNA, and the V and J calls and clone size come from that table. This sample comprises about 2 million clones, 85% to 95% of them detected only once. The ten largest clones add up to 0.13% of the sample.

Counted from cysteine to phenylalanine, this CDR3 has 15 amino acids. The DNA shown is the 45-base CDR3, in frame from base 1. CDR1 is given as MNHNS and CDR2 as SASEGT, both from the germline V gene. V loses 5 bases at its end and J loses 3 bases; junction bases beyond the gene matches: 5. Study-level results and caveats: Incomplete sequencing was indicated by rarefaction of sorted-subset datasets, despite the large sequencing depth. Higher generation probabilities were observed for clonotypes shared by all four sorted-subset donors than for non-shared clonotypes. Naive subsets generally had larger estimated clonotype richness than memory subsets did. The small number of donors limited the genetic and exposure-history diversity represented. Pairwise subsampling led to the expectation that sequencing depth would affect the degree of clonotype sharing among donors. Sampling was restricted to blood, and TCR repertoires in tissue are likely to differ from TCR repertoires in blood. Sharing across several donors was observed for around 5% of naive CD4, around 3.5% of naive CD8, over 2% of memory CD4, and over 0.3% of memory CD8 clonotypes.

The chain is made from TRBV6-1 and TRBJ2-1; 9 central bases correspond to TRBD1. The sample taken for sequencing was naive CD4+ T cells sorted from blood. Per the publication, the cell subset or site label means: CD45RA+ positively selected. The receptor was isolated from a man aged 18 to 29 in good health. The sequence in DNA is TGTGCCAGCAGTACCGGGACAGGGATCTACAATGAGCAGTTCTTC. It translates as CASSTGTGIYNEQFF.